The clone carrying this T cell receptor beta chain was detected only a few times. Its antigen is as yet unknown. The CDR3 length is 13 residues. Per the germline V gene, CDR1 is SEHNR and CDR2 is FQNEAQ (reference sequence). The V end was cut by 5 bases, the J end by 8 bases, with 15 bases between. The data stem from a study of response to subunit inactivated influenza vaccine. Study outcomes and limitations: Every seasonal influenza vaccination brings in few new T cells, the authors suggested.

TCRdb re-called the RT-PCR reads through MiXCR, storing one row per CDR3 protein. Of 500,000 to 550,000 distinct CDR3 sequences listed, approximately 7.6% were seen once; the top ten hold over 10%. The sample in question was PBMCs from blood, obtained about 23 months after vaccination. The origin of this receptor is a man between 50 and 70 years old who received an inactivated influenza vaccine. The chain uses TRBV7-9 and TRBJ1-2; possibly TRBD1 for D (6 bases). CDR3 amino acids: CASSVQTGGGYTF. For the CDR3, the DNA is TGTGCCAGCAGCGTACAGACAGGCGGGGGCTACACCTTC. Complete variable domain (other parts from reference TRBV7-9 and TRBJ1-2): DTGVSQNPRHKITKRGQNVTFRCDPISEHNRLYWYRQTLGQGPEFLTYFQNEAQLEKSRLLSDRFSAERPKGSFSTLEIQRTEQGDSAMYLCASSVQTGGGYTFGSGTRLTVV.